One and the same sample provided the 4 T cell receptor beta chains below, sequenced in a study of cytomegalovirus exposure and HLA in healthy donors. The PCR contained 60 Vbeta and 13 Jbeta primers. Using immunoSEQ multiplex PCR, the repertoire was profiled, and TCRdb retains in-frame clones only, with some absent. This sample has around 160,000 clones, with around 77% found just once. Sequenced input: PBMCs. The receptor source for this set is a man in his forties or fifties in good health and CMV-seropositive.

V is TRBV11-2 and J is TRBJ1-2; 8 bases agree with TRBD1. The CDR3 extends over 13 amino acids. V lost 5 bases to trimming and J lost 8 bases; unmatched junction nucleotides: 7. Germline values: CDR1 SGHAT, CDR2 FQNNGV. This chain's CDR3 is CASSLDRGYGYTF. For the CDR3, the DNA is TGTGCCAGCAGCCTCGACAGGGGATACGGCTACACCTTC.

This clone was found a few times. The CDR3 coding sequence is TGTGCCAGCAGCCCAGGACAGGGGTGGGGAAACACCATATATTTT. Amino acids: CASSPGQGWGNTIYF. V is TRBV28 and J is TRBJ1-3, with 9 bases aligning to TRBD1. The CDR3 extends over 15 amino acids. Losses at the gene ends were 6 bases for V and 4 bases for J; bases not matched to a gene: 7. CDR1 and CDR2 from the germline V gene are MDHEN and SYDVKM. The variable domain in full, completed from reference TRBV28 and TRBJ1-3, reads DVKVTQSSRYLVKRTGEKVFLECVQDMDHENMFWYRQDPGLGLRLIYFSYDVKMKEKGDIPEGYSVSREKKERFSLILESASTNQTSMYLCASSPGQGWGNTIYFGEGSWLTVV.

In its sample, this clone was seen once. V usage is TRBV5-4 and J usage is TRBJ1-2; 11 bases map to TRBD1. This CDR3 has 17 residues. Germline V gene lookup returns CDR1 SGHNT and CDR2 YYREEE (reference sequence). V lost 1 base and J lost 8; bases outside the gene matches: 13. The CDR3 spells CASSLSSGTGGSRGYTF. CDR3 nucleotides: TGTGCCAGCAGCTTGTCTTCCGGGACAGGGGGGTCGCGGGGCTACACCTTC.

This clone was counted only a few times. CDR3 region: CASSNPGIGTDTQYF. In nucleotides, the CDR3 is TGTGCCAGCAGTAATCCAGGAATCGGCACAGATACGCAGTATTTT. The V call is TRBV6-5, the J call TRBJ2-3, with D uncertain. The CDR3 consists of 15 residues. Germline V gene data show CDR1 as MNHEY and CDR2 as SVGAGI. V gave up 5 bases and J gave up 1 base, with 13 bases separating them.